This T cell receptor (beta chain) was recorded in a study of CD8 T cells in ankylosing spondylitis. This clonotype has a count of ten or more. No antigen is known for it. Per the germline V gene, CDR1 is SGHTA and CDR2 is FQGNSA. V was pared by 1 base and J by 7 bases, with 1 base between. The CDR3 is 10 residues long. Findings of the study overall: Some of the motif variants had earlier been found in reactive arthritis patients' fluid and blood. Clones tied to disease were said to be significantly enriched in matched ankylosing spondylitis synovial fluid. Ankylosing spondylitis blood seemed to carry a telltale TCR beta motif made of roughly eight highly homologous variants.

A single record per CDR3 protein comes from TCRdb applying MiXCR to the 5' RACE reads. The sample includes about 220,000 distinct CDR3 sequences, around 7.9% seen only once; the top ten take approximately 15%. The chain combines TRBV7-2 with TRBJ2-5; D remains ambiguous. Sample: blood, either unsorted or a sorted T cell fraction (not recorded which). The sequence derives from a male donor with ankylosing spondylitis. This chain's CDR3 is CASSLGTQYF. In DNA, the CDR3 is TGTGCCAGCAGCTTAGGGACCCAGTACTTC.